Shown below are 26 T cell receptor beta chains from a single sample sequenced in a study of T cell changes during pregnancy in multiple sclerosis. The method was immunoSEQ multiplex PCR; TCRdb's version includes in-frame clones alone and lacks a portion of them. The table lists approximately 63,000 clones, 92% of them singletons. The specimen was peripheral blood, collected in the third trimester of pregnancy. The receptors originated from a female donor in good health, enrolled as a control in a pregnancy study.

The chain has TRBV9 and TRBJ2-1; a possible D gene is TRBD2 (6 bases). V gave up 3 bases and J gave up 0 bases, with 13 bases separating them. The CDR3 has 16 amino acids. Per germline, CDR1 SGDLS and CDR2 YYNGEE. The DNA for the CDR3 is TGTGCCAGCAGCGGTGGCGGGGCCATCTCCTACAATGAGCAGTTCTTC. This encodes CASSGGGAISYNEQFF.

V is TRBV11-2 and J is TRBJ2-7, with 10 bases lining up with TRBD2. This CDR3 region has 15 residues. Trimming took 6 bases from V and 4 from J; bases not matched to a gene: 9. The V gene's germline CDR1 is SGHAT and CDR2 FQNNGV. The CDR3 region is CASRVSGRARYEQYF. The CDR3 bases are TGTGCCAGCAGGGTAAGCGGGAGGGCGAGATACGAGCAGTACTTC.

The chain employs TRBV20-1 and TRBJ2-1; D ambiguous. The V end was cut by 2 bases, the J end by 4 bases, with 3 bases between. This CDR3 spans 11 amino acids. CDR1 and CDR2 from the germline V gene are DFQATT and SNEGSKA (reference sequence). CDR3 coding DNA: TGCAGTGCTAGATCTTACAATGAGCAGTTCTTC. Translation gives CSARSYNEQFF.

This chain connects TRBV6-4 to TRBJ2-1; tentatively, D is TRBD2 (5 bases). This CDR3 comprises 16 residues. Germline V gene sequence: CDR1 MRHNA, CDR2 SNTAGT. V lost 0 bases, J lost 4 bases, and 13 bases lay in between. The CDR3 DNA reads TGTGCCAGCAGTGACTCGGGAGTAACGACATACAATGAGCAGTTCTTC. Protein: CASSDSGVTTYNEQFF.

The CDR3 is CASSLTVNTEAFF. As DNA, the CDR3 is TGTGCCAGCAGTTTGACAGTGAACACTGAAGCTTTCTTT. The chain links TRBV2 to TRBJ1-1, with a possible D match to TRBD1 (5 bases). Germline V gene lookup returns CDR1 SNHLY and CDR2 FYNNEI. CDR3 length equals 13 residues. Trimming stripped 5 bases from V and 0 bases from J, with 7 bases between.

The chain is built from TRBV30 and TRBJ1-5, with 8 bases identical to TRBD1. The CDR3 runs to 13 residues. The J segment lost 4 bases and the V segment lost 5 bases, leaving 4 bases of the junction unmatched. The germline V gene has CDR1 GTSNPN and CDR2 SVGIG (reference sequence). CDR3 sequence reads: CAWAGQGNQPQHF. The CDR3 nucleotides are TGTGCCTGGGCCGGACAGGGAAATCAGCCCCAGCATTTT.

The rearrangement links TRBV18 to TRBJ1-1, with D maybe TRBD1 (5 bases). V lost 3 bases to trimming and J lost 9 bases, with 20 bases between them. The germline V gene encodes CDR1 KGHSH and CDR2 LQKENI. The CDR3 spans 15 residues. CDR3 in amino acids: CASSPGERGGSQAFF. CDR3 sequence (DNA): TGTGCCAGCTCACCCGGCGAGCGGGGGGGGAGTCAAGCTTTCTTT.

This clone came up a few times. The genes are TRBV6-6 and TRBJ1-5; TRBD1 agrees at 10 bases. Germline CDR1 is MNHNY and CDR2 is SVGAGI (reference sequence). The CDR3 sequence is 15 residues long. V dropped 4 bases and J dropped 1; count of bases not matched to a gene: 1. The CDR3 nucleotides read TGTGCCAGCAGTTGGGGACAGGGGAGCAATCAGCCCCAGCATTTT. Translated, it gives CASSWGQGSNQPQHF.

The chain has TRBV10-1 and TRBJ2-7; 9 bases map to TRBD2. Germline assignment: CDR1 WNHNN and CDR2 SYGVQD (reference sequence). V trimming: 3 bases; J trimming: 3 bases; junction bases outside the gene matches: 9. The length of the CDR3 is 16 residues. The CDR3 protein is CASSELAGGIIYEQYF. In DNA form, the CDR3 reads TGCGCCAGCAGTGAACTCGCGGGGGGGATAATCTACGAGCAGTACTTC.

The gene calls are TRBV23-1 and TRBJ2-1; the match to TRBD2 covers 10 bases. TRBV23-1 is recorded as an ORF, its role being uncertain. The CDR3 runs 17 residues. J was trimmed by 9 bases and V by 0 bases; bases with no gene match: 11. The CDR3 coding sequence is TGCGCCAGCAGTCAATCGGGGTCGGCTAGCGGGAGTTGTGAGCAGTTCTTC. Encoded protein: CASSQSGSASGSCEQFF.

This chain connects TRBV27 to TRBJ1-5; 8 bases agree with TRBD1. J gave up 4 bases and V 2 bases, and 1 base lay outside the gene matches. The CDR3 is 14 residues long. CDR1 and CDR2 from the germline V gene are MNHEY and SMNVEV (reference sequence). Here the CDR3 reads CASSLQGANQPQHF. The CDR3 DNA sequence: TGTGCCAGCAGTTTACAGGGGGCTAATCAGCCCCAGCATTTT.

The V gene is TRBV2, the J gene TRBJ2-5; 9 bases agree with TRBD2. The CDR3 spans 14 residues. CDR1 is SNHLY and CDR2 is FYNNEI in the germline V gene. The V segment lost 8 bases and the J segment 2 bases; nucleotides outside the gene matches: 6. The CDR3 DNA reads as TGTGCCAGCTGTGGCGGGGGGGCACAAGAGACCCAGTACTTC. Protein product: CASCGGGAQETQYF.

The chain is built from TRBV7-9 and TRBJ1-2; 7 nucleotides align to TRBD1. CDR1 SEHNR and CDR2 FQNEAQ come from the germline V gene (reference sequence). CDR3 length: 15 residues. The trim removed 3 bases at V and 5 bases at J, leaving 9 bases unmatched. This chain's CDR3 is CASSLMRQGLYGYTF. The CDR3 region has the DNA TGTGCCAGCAGCTTGATGAGACAGGGCCTATATGGCTACACCTTC.

V usage is TRBV5-3 and J usage is TRBJ2-1; perhaps TRBD1 as D (6 bases). TRBV5-3 is treated as an ORF (open reading frame) with a function not yet certain. V was clipped by 0 bases and J by 8 bases, with 24 bases between them. There are 18 residues in the CDR3. The CDR3 bases are TGTGCCAGAAGCTTGGAGGCAGGGGAGATTCAGACCGGCGATGAGCAGTTCTTC. Translation gives CARSLEAGEIQTGDEQFF.

Remarks on this clone: At one of its ends the junction is not consistent with the germline gene, which may arise from a read error. The rearrangement joins TRBV7-7 to TRBJ2-1; D ambiguous. CDR1 is SSHAT, CDR2 FNYEAQ, per germline (reference sequence). This CDR3 region has 14 residues. The CDR3 nucleotides are TGTGCTAGCAGCTTGTCGAGCTCCTACAATGAGCAGTTCTTC. It yields the protein CASSLSSSYNEQFF. Full variable domain (missing parts from reference TRBV7-7 and TRBJ2-1): GAGVSQSPRYKVTKRGQDVTLRCDPISSHATLYWYQQALGQGPEFLTYFNYEAQPDKSGLPSDRFSAERPEGSISTLTIQRTEQRDSAMYRCASSLSSSYNEQFFGPGTRLTVL.

The V call is TRBV19, the J call TRBJ2-1; the match to TRBD2 covers 8 bases. This CDR3 is 15 amino acids long. Germline CDR1 reads LNHDA; CDR2 reads SQIVND (reference sequence). Unmatched junction bases numbered 8, after V lost 2 bases and J lost 8 bases. CDR3 sequence (DNA): TGTGCCAGTAGTATATCGGCGGGGGGCCCCCATGAGCAGTTCTTC. Encoded protein: CASSISAGGPHEQFF. The variable domain in full, with the rest retrieved from reference TRBV19 and TRBJ2-1, is DGGITQSPKYLFRKEGQNVTLSCEQNLNHDAMYWYRQDPGQGLRLIYYSQIVNDFQKGDIAEGYSVSREKKESFPLTVTSAQKNPTAFYLCASSISAGGPHEQFFGPGTRLTVL.

This clone has a handful of counts. The rearrangement links TRBV28 to TRBJ2-7, with 9 nucleotides matching TRBD1. This CDR3 is 14 amino acids long. J lost 6 bases, V lost 5 bases, and 8 bases had no gene match. The germline V gene encodes CDR1 MDHEN and CDR2 SYDVKM. CDR3 DNA sequence: TGTGCCAGCAGTACCTCCGGGACAGGGTTCGAGCAGTACTTC. Its protein product is CASSTSGTGFEQYF.

This clone was picked up one time. This rearrangement joins TRBV5-1 to TRBJ2-7; D unclear. Germline assignment: CDR1 SGHRS and CDR2 YFSETQ. The CDR3 length is 14 residues. V gave up 3 bases and J gave up 0 bases, with 10 bases separating them. CDR3 loop: CASSSITSSYEQYF. CDR3 sequence (DNA): TGCGCCAGCAGCTCCATTACCAGCTCCTACGAGCAGTACTTC.

The CDR3, as DNA: TGTGCCAGAAGCCCACCTCCGGGACTGACGAGCTCCTATAATTCACCCCTCCACTTT. Amino acid sequence: CARSPPPGLTSSYNSPLHF. The genes are TRBV7-5 and TRBJ1-6. TRBV7-5 is given as a pseudogene. The CDR3 sequence is 19 residues long.

V is TRBV6-1 and J is TRBJ2-3; 14 nucleotides agree with TRBD2. The CDR3 is 16 amino acids. Trimming removed 4 bases from V and 5 bases from J; junction bases left unmatched: 5. Germline V CDR1 and CDR2: MNHNS, SASEGT. CDR3 in DNA: TGTGCCAGCAGTGTCGCGACTAGCGGGAGGGGAGATACGCAGTATTTT. Its protein is CASSVATSGRGDTQYF.

V usage is TRBV6-5 and J usage is TRBJ2-7; 9 bases are a match to TRBD1. The CDR3 is 14 amino acids. Germline CDR1 MNHEY, CDR2 SVGAGI. V shed 2 bases, J shed 6 bases, and the junction held 5 bases outside the gene matches. The CDR3 sequence is CASSYGTGPFEQYF. The CDR3 DNA sequence: TGTGCCAGCAGTTACGGGACAGGGCCCTTCGAGCAGTACTTC.

The sample holds a few counts of this clone. The chain recombines TRBV30 with TRBJ1-3; tentatively, D is TRBD1 (6 bases). Germline V gives CDR1 GTSNPN, CDR2 SVGIG (reference sequence). Trimming took 5 bases from V and 9 from J, leaving 17 bases between them. The CDR3 length is 13 residues. The CDR3, as DNA: TGTGCCTGGGGGGGGGACAACTCAATCACCATATATTTT. It codes for CAWGGDNSITIYF. Based on the CDR3 plus reference TRBV30 and TRBJ1-3, the full variable domain is SQTIHQWPATLVQPVGSPLSLECTVEGTSNPNLYWYRQAAGRGLQLLFYSVGIGQISSEVPQNLSASRPQDRQFILSSKKLLLSDSGFYLCAWGGDNSITIYFGEGSWLTVV.

The V gene is TRBV5-5, the J gene TRBJ2-7, with D tentatively TRBD1 (5 bases). The germline V gene encodes CDR1 SGHKS and CDR2 YYEKEE (reference sequence). The germline V and J ends were trimmed by 2 bases and 5 bases, with 14 bases remaining between them. The length of the CDR3 is 14 residues. The CDR3 region is CASSFWQGDHEQYF. Written as DNA, the CDR3 is TGTGCCAGCAGCTTTTGGCAGGGCGACCACGAGCAGTACTTC.

The CDR3 DNA reads TGTGCCAGCAGCTTGCAATCTAGCGGGGGGGCGAGAGATACGCAGTATTTT. Its protein product is CASSLQSSGGARDTQYF. This rearrangement joins TRBV7-3 to TRBJ2-3; 12 nucleotides agree with TRBD2. The CDR3 sequence is 17 residues long. The germline V gene has CDR1 SGHTA and CDR2 FQGTGA. V lost 3 bases and J lost 5; bases outside the gene matches: 9.

The chain uses TRBV27 and TRBJ1-3; a weak D match, TRBD1 (5 bases). With 8 bases removed from V and 1 base from J, the gap between germline ends came to 15 bases. Per germline, CDR1 MNHEY and CDR2 SMNVEV (reference sequence). CDR3 length: 15 residues. The CDR3 DNA follows: TGTGCCAGCCGTCCTTTGGGGGGATCTGGAAACACCATATATTTT. Its protein product is CASRPLGGSGNTIYF.

The CDR3 region is CASSPGQGPSYEQYF. The CDR3 DNA follows: TGTGCCAGTAGCCCGGGACAGGGACCCTCCTACGAGCAGTACTTC. The chain joins TRBV19 to TRBJ2-7, with TRBD1 matching 9 bases. J lost 0 bases, V lost 6 bases, and 6 bases had no gene match. The CDR3 spans 15 residues. The germline V gene encodes CDR1 LNHDA and CDR2 SQIVND (reference sequence).